The clone carrying this T cell receptor beta chain was seen at least ten times. Its antigen is as yet unknown. This record comes from a study of CD8 T cells in ankylosing spondylitis. Study-level points and caveats: Earlier work had already found some motif variants in reactive arthritis synovial fluid and blood. Reportedly, significant enrichment of disease-linked clones occurred in matched ankylosing spondylitis synovial fluid. Several highly homologous variants made up a TCR beta motif, and this motif appeared characteristic of ankylosing spondylitis blood.

For TCR beta, libraries came from quantitative 5'-RACE with molecular barcodes. MiXCR was run by TCRdb on the 5' RACE reads, yielding one entry per CDR3 protein. Of 200,000 to 250,000 distinct CDR3 sequences in the sample, 10% to 13% were seen once. Trimming shortened V by 7 bases and J by 7 bases, and 17 bases separated the two germline ends. CDR1 is SQVTM and CDR2 is ANQGSEA in the germline V gene. The CDR3 has 12 residues. The source is a male donor with ankylosing spondylitis or in good health (not recorded which). What was sequenced was blood, either unsorted or a sorted T cell fraction (not recorded which). This chain uses TRBV29-1 with TRBJ2-7; possible D gene TRBD1, 6 bases. The CDR3 DNA reads TGCAGCGCCTTGGACAGCGCGCGGGAGCAGTACTTC. This gives the protein CSALDSAREQYF.